This T cell receptor (beta chain) was profiled in a study of blood T cell repertoires in COVID-19. Per the germline V gene, CDR1 is SQVTM and CDR2 is ANQGSEA. The CDR3 runs to 15 residues. Trimming removed 0 bases from V and 3 bases from J; junction bases left unmatched: 6. Original methodology: The authors estimated nucleated cell counts from reference gene primer amplification. The table came from immunoSEQ multiplex PCR; TCRdb's copy has only in-frame clones and leaves some out. That table furnishes V, J and clone size, whereas the DNA furnished D and trimming. The sample shows fewer than 25,000 clones, over 75% of them seen only once.

This chain joins TRBV29-1 and TRBJ2-7; 9 bases are shared with TRBD1. The sample consisted of peripheral blood. The receptor comes from a human donor in a cohort sampled during active COVID-19. The donor label of this sample is uncertain. The CDR3 bases are TGCAGCGTTGAAGACCCGGGACAGGGCTACTACGAGCAGTACTTC. As protein: CSVEDPGQGYYEQYF.